This T cell receptor beta chain is drawn from a study of blood T cell repertoires in COVID-19. Study-wide background: Spain, Italy and the United States supplied samples that represented acute and convalescent COVID-19. PBMCs, B-cell-depleted T cells, or T cells provided the cDNA or gDNA that made up the material.

How the authors handled the data: Reference gene primers were amplified, and this amplification served to estimate nucleated cell counts. Generated by immunoSEQ multiplex PCR, the TCRdb table keeps only in-frame clones and is missing some. V, J and clone size were drawn from that table, and D and trimming were deduced from the DNA. The table shows fewer than 200,000 clones, with more than 70% occurring only once. This clonotype was obtained from a man in his forties or fifties who had recovered from COVID-19. The sample was peripheral blood.

CDR3 region: CSVEHERAYGYTF. CDR3 DNA: TGCAGCGTTGAACACGAGAGGGCCTATGGCTACACCTTC. This chain joins TRBV29-1 and TRBJ1-2; no firm D call. Germline CDR1 SQVTM, CDR2 ANQGSEA. Trimming took off 2 bases at V and 4 bases at J, with 11 bases between the two ends. CDR3 length: 13 residues. The full variable domain, rest sourced from reference TRBV29-1 and TRBJ1-2, is SAVISQKPSRDICQRGTSLTIQCQVDSQVTMMFWYRQQPGQSLTLIATANQGSEATYESGFVIDKFPISRPNLTFSTLTVSNMSPEDSSIYLCSVEHERAYGYTFGSGTRLTVV.